These T cell receptor beta chains were read from a single sample in a study of shared clonotypes between healthy human individuals. Here immunoSEQ multiplex PCR was the method, and the copy in TCRdb shows in-frame clones only, minus some. The sample contains 2 million or so clones, approximately 95% of which appear only once. The sample comprised naive CD4+ T cells sorted from blood. Receptors originate from a young man in good health. The CDR3 runs from the conserved cysteine through the conserved F or W. Each record gives: J gene, D gene, V gene, clone size, CDR3 protein, CDR3 DNA. The D gene is left open where the match is weak. Only some rows state a clone size, as once, few, many or a class for expanded clones.

TRBJ2-7 | TRBD1 | TRBV4-1 | - | CASSRDRVLHEQYF | TGCGCCAGCAGCCGGGACAGGGTTCTCCACGAGCAGTACTTC
TRBJ1-2 | - | TRBV6-5 | - | CASVQPPRGYTF | TGTGCCAGCGTCCAGCCCCCTCGGGGCTACACCTTC
TRBJ1-2 | - | TRBV30 | - | CAWSLGTVGYGYTF | TGTGCCTGGAGCTTGGGCACCGTTGGCTATGGCTACACCTTC
TRBJ2-5 | - | TRBV11-3 | - | CASSLGGQSGQETQYF | TGTGCCAGCAGCTTAGGTGGACAGTCTGGTCAAGAGACCCAGTACTTC
TRBJ2-1 | TRBD1 | TRBV10-3 | - | CANARGPGVDEQFF | TGTGCCAACGCCAGGGGGCCGGGAGTCGATGAGCAGTTCTTC
TRBJ2-7 | - | TRBV25-1 | once | CASSELGLYEQYF | TGTGCCAGCAGTGAATTGGGTCTCTACGAGCAGTACTTC
TRBJ1-1 | - | TRBV11-2 | - | CASSVDRTGTEAFF | TGTGCCAGCAGCGTCGACAGGACGGGCACTGAAGCTTTCTTT
TRBJ2-3 | TRBD2 | TRBV5-1 | - | CASSFGGGLTDTQYF | TGCGCCAGCAGCTTCGGCGGGGGGCTCACAGATACGCAGTATTTT
TRBJ1-2 | TRBD1 | TRBV7-9 | - | CASSPQWRRTGGSPSSYTF | TGTGCCAGCAGCCCTCAATGGCGACGGACAGGGGGCTCCCCCTCCTCCTACACCTTC
TRBJ1-1 | TRBD1 | TRBV7-9 | - | CASSFGDRATEAFF | TGTGCCAGCAGCTTTGGCGACAGGGCTACTGAAGCTTTCTTT
TRBJ2-1 | TRBD2 | TRBV7-9 | - | CASSLGLAGNEQFF | TGTGCCAGCAGCCTGGGACTAGCGGGCAATGAGCAGTTCTTC
TRBJ2-6 | - | TRBV5-1 | - | CASSLEAGANVLTF | TGCGCCAGCAGCTTGGAGGCCGGGGCCAACGTCCTGACTTTC
TRBJ1-2 | - | TRBV11-1 | - | CASSPTIQLPGRNYGYTF | TGTGCCAGCAGCCCGACTATCCAATTACCGGGACGGAACTATGGCTACACCTTC
TRBJ2-2 | - | TRBV27 | - | CASSSPTGGPYTGELFF | TGTGCCAGCAGTTCGCCTACCGGGGGGCCCTACACCGGGGAGCTGTTTTTT
TRBJ1-6 | - | TRBV6-5 | - | CASSYSILYNSPLHF | TGTGCCAGCAGTTACTCGATCCTTTATAATTCACCCCTCCACTTT
TRBJ2-5 | - | TRBV6-5 | - | CASSPTWQETQYF | TGTGCCAGCAGCCCAACCTGGCAAGAGACCCAGTACTTC
TRBJ1-2 | - | TRBV18 | - | CASSRPGPGYGYTF | TGTGCCAGCTCACGCCCCGGGCCCGGCTATGGCTACACCTTC
TRBJ1-1 | - | TRBV18 | once | CASSPDSYTEAFF | TGTGCCAGCTCACCCGACAGTTACACTGAAGCTTTCTTT
TRBJ2-1 | TRBD2 | TRBV4-1 | - | CASSQAGLAENEQFF | TGCGCCAGCAGCCAAGCGGGACTAGCTGAGAATGAGCAGTTCTTC
TRBJ1-5 | TRBD1 | TRBV4-1 | - | CASSQERTGSQPQHF | TGCGCCAGCAGCCAAGAGAGGACAGGGTCGCAGCCCCAGCATTTT
TRBJ1-1 | TRBD1 | TRBV29-1 | - | CSVNRQGLNTEAFF | TGCAGCGTTAATCGACAGGGCCTGAACACTGAAGCTTTCTTT
TRBJ2-3 | - | TRBV5-1 | - | CASRGGGSDTQYF | TGCGCCAGCAGAGGTGGGGGCTCAGATACGCAGTATTTT
TRBJ1-6 | - | TRBV7-8 | - | CASSFQSTGSPLHF | TGTGCCAGCAGCTTCCAATCTACCGGTTCACCCCTCCACTTT
TRBJ2-7 | - | TRBV27 | - | CASSLGTSSYEQYF | TGTGCCAGCAGTTTGGGGACAAGCTCCTACGAGCAGTACTTC
TRBJ2-7 | - | TRBV7-5 | - | CARSLASGRASYEQYF | TGTGCCAGAAGCTTAGCTAGCGGGAGAGCCTCCTACGAGCAGTACTTC
TRBJ1-3 | - | TRBV6-6 | - | CASSPRDSGDTIYF | TGTGCCAGCAGTCCCCGGGATTCCGGAGACACCATATATTTT
TRBJ2-7 | TRBD1 | TRBV5-6 | - | CASRLQGYPYEQYF | TGTGCCAGCAGGTTACAGGGGTATCCCTACGAGCAGTACTTC
TRBJ1-5 | - | TRBV6-1 | - | CASSRGASGQPQHF | TGTGCCAGCTCTCGGGGGGCTTCGGGACAGCCCCAGCATTTT
TRBJ1-2 | - | TRBV5-4 | - | CASSLRPEYGYTF | TGTGCCAGCAGCTTGAGGCCGGAGTATGGCTACACCTTC
TRBJ2-2 | TRBD1 | TRBV7-9 | - | CASIPGTGYTGELFF | TGTGCCAGCATTCCCGGGACAGGGTATACCGGGGAGCTGTTTTTT
TRBJ2-7 | TRBD1 | TRBV27 | - | CASSRTGISYEQYF | TGTGCCAGCAGCCGGACAGGGATCTCCTACGAGCAGTACTTC
TRBJ2-2 | TRBD1 | TRBV4-1 | once | CASSQPGQGTGELFF | TGCGCCAGCAGCCAACCGGGACAGGGGACCGGGGAGCTGTTTTTT
TRBJ1-1 | - | TRBV5-1 | once | CASSGTVNTEAFF | TGCGCCAGCAGCGGTACAGTGAACACTGAAGCTTTCTTT
TRBJ2-7 | TRBD1 | TRBV4-1 | - | CASSPGRGPNEQYF | TGCGCCAGCAGCCCCGGTAGGGGGCCAAACGAGCAGTACTTC
TRBJ2-7 | - | TRBV29-1 | - | CSVAEGTILNEQYF | TGCAGCGTTGCCGAGGGGACAATTCTCAACGAGCAGTACTTC
TRBJ1-1 | - | TRBV9 | - | CASSGLNTEAFF | TGTGCCAGCTCGGGGCTGAACACTGAAGCTTTCTTT
TRBJ1-1 | - | TRBV28 | - | CASSLNYAGTEAFF | TGTGCCAGCAGTTTAAACTACGCAGGCACTGAAGCTTTCTTT
TRBJ2-7 | - | TRBV5-1 | - | CASSLGQISYEQYF | TGCGCCAGCAGCTTGGGACAGATCTCCTACGAGCAGTACTTC
TRBJ1-3 | - | TRBV7-9 | - | CASSFLYSGNTIYF | TGTGCCAGCAGCTTTCTCTACTCTGGAAACACCATATATTTT